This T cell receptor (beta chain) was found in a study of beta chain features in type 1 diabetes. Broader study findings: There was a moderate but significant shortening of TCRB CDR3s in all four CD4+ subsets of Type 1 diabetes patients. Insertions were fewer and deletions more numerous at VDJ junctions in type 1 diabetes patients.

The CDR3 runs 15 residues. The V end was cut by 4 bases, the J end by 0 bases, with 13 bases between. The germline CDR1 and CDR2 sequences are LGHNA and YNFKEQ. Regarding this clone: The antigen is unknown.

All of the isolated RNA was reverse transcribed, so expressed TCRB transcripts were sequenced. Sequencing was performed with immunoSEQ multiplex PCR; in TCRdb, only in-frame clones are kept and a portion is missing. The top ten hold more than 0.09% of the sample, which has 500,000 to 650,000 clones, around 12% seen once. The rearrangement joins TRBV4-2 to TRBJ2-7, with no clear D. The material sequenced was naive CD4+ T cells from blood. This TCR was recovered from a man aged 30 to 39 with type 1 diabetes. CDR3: CASSPRPANSYEQYF. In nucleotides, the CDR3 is TGTGCCAGCAGCCCCAGGCCTGCGAACTCCTACGAGCAGTACTTC.